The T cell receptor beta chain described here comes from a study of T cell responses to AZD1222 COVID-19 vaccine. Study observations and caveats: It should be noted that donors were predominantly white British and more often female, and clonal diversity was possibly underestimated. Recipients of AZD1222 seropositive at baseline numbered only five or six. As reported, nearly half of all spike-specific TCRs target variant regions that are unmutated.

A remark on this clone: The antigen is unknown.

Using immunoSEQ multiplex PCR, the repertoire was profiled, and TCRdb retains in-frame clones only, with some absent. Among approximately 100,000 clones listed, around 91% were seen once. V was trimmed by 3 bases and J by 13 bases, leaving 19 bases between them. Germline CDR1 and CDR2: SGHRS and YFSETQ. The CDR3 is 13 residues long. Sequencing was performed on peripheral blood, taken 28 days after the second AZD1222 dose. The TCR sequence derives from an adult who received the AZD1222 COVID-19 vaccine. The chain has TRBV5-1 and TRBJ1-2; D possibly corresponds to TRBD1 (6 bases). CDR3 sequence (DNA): TGCGCCAGCAGCTCCGCAGGGGCAGATCATCTCACCTTC. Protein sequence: CASSSAGADHLTF.